These 5 T cell receptor beta chains originate from one sample sequenced in a study of blood T cell repertoires in COVID-19. TCRdb's table, derived via immunoSEQ multiplex PCR, lists solely in-frame clones and lacks some. The profile shows 200,000 to 250,000 clones, approximately 86% of them singletons. Specimen: peripheral blood. All receptors derive from a woman older than 75 with active or convalescent COVID-19.

The gene calls are TRBV4-1 and TRBJ2-1; TRBD2 is a possible D gene (6 bases). Trimming removed 6 bases at V and 8 bases at J, with 26 bases between. The germline V gene has CDR1 MGHRA and CDR2 YSYEKL. The CDR3 is 17 amino acids. CDR3 DNA: TGCGCCAGCAGACAGACGGGAGCGAGGGCCATATTAGATGAGCAGTTCTTC. Translated, it gives CASRQTGARAILDEQFF.

This clone was detected only once. The chain recombines TRBV6-6 with TRBJ2-5; 7 positions agree with TRBD1. The junction had 14 bases not matched to a gene; V was cut back by 5 bases and J by 5 bases. The CDR3 has 16 amino acids. From germline, CDR1 is MNHNY and CDR2 SVGAGI (reference sequence). The CDR3 region has the DNA TGTGCCAGCAGTCCCCCGACAGGGAAGGGCCGGGAGACCCAGTACTTC. As protein: CASSPPTGKGRETQYF.

The rearrangement links TRBV28 to TRBJ1-2; 10 nucleotides agree with TRBD1. With V trimmed by 5 bases and J by 6 bases, 12 bases remained unmatched. CDR3 length equals 16 residues. Looked up from germline, CDR1 is MDHEN and CDR2 is SYDVKM. CDR3 nucleotides: TGTGCCAGCAGTACGACTCCGGGACAGGGGACCCATGGCTACACCTTC. This gives the protein CASSTTPGQGTHGYTF.

This rearrangement joins TRBV5-6 to TRBJ1-1; D is possibly TRBD1 (5 bases). V was pared by 3 bases and J by 11 bases, with 11 bases between. CDR1 and CDR2 from the germline V gene are SGHDT and YYEEEE. This CDR3 region has 11 residues. CDR3 protein: CASSWGLLAFF. DNA of the CDR3: TGTGCCAGCAGCTGGGGACTGTTGGCTTTCTTT.

This clone was picked up a small number of times. The gene calls are TRBV10-3 and TRBJ1-6; possible D gene TRBD1, 6 bases. The V end was cut by 3 bases, the J end by 5 bases, with 11 bases between. In germline, CDR1 is ENHRY, CDR2 SYGVKD. This CDR3 is built from 15 residues. For the CDR3, the DNA is TGTGCCATCAGTGATAACAGGGCAGATAATTCACCCCTCCACTTT. This gives the protein CAISDNRADNSPLHF.